Each of the 13 T cell receptor beta chains below was sequenced from the same sample in a study of cytomegalovirus exposure and HLA in healthy donors. Amplification used 60 Vbeta primers and 13 Jbeta primers. The protocol was immunoSEQ multiplex PCR, while the TCRdb copy is restricted to in-frame clones and leaves out a portion. Of some 150,000 clones in the sample, approximately 80% are singletons; the top ten hold over 8.5%. Sequencing used PBMCs. All receptors come from a man aged 50-60 years in good health and CMV-seropositive.

This clone was picked up one time. The chain is built from TRBV4-2 and TRBJ2-3; TRBD2 aligns across 8 bases. CDR1 and CDR2 from the germline V gene are LGHNA and YNFKEQ. The V and J ends lost 4 bases and 0 bases, in that order; junction bases with no gene match: 3. This CDR3 has 15 residues. CDR3 residues: CASSPIAGSTDTQYF. CDR3 sequence (DNA): TGTGCCAGCAGCCCCATAGCGGGGAGCACAGATACGCAGTATTTT.

This clone was seen a handful of times. This chain uses TRBV27 with TRBJ2-1, with 11 positions matching TRBD2. The CDR3 has 16 residues. Looked up from germline, CDR1 is MNHEY and CDR2 is SMNVEV (reference sequence). V lost 2 bases and J lost 8; bases outside the gene matches: 8. The CDR3 bases are TGTGCCAGCAGTTTAATGGGACTAGCGGAGGGCCATGAGCAGTTCTTC. It yields the protein CASSLMGLAEGHEQFF.

The chain links TRBV19 to TRBJ1-2; the match to TRBD1 covers 9 bases. V trimming: 3 bases; J trimming: 0 bases; junction bases outside the gene matches: 11. This CDR3 is built from 18 residues. CDR1 and CDR2 (germline): LNHDA, SQIVND (reference sequence). CDR3 bases: TGTGCCAGTAGTATTTCCGGGACAGGGTATGGAGCTAACTATGGCTACACCTTC. Amino acid sequence: CASSISGTGYGANYGYTF.

This clone was observed a single time. The junction shows a germline mismatch at one end, possibly a read error. V usage is TRBV7-7 and J usage is TRBJ2-5; TRBD1 matches 10 bases. This CDR3 is 15 amino acids long. From germline, CDR1 is SSHAT and CDR2 FNYEAQ (reference sequence). The CDR3 nucleotides read TGTGCTAGCAGCATAGGGACAGGGGCGCCGGAGACCCAGTACTTC. It yields the protein CASSIGTGAPETQYF. Full variable domain (rest looked up from reference TRBV7-7 and TRBJ2-5): GAGVSQSPRYKVTKRGQDVTLRCDPISSHATLYWYQQALGQGPEFLTYFNYEAQPDKSGLPSDRFSAERPEGSISTLTIQRTEQRDSAMYRCASSIGTGAPETQYFGPGTRLLVL.

This chain joins TRBV5-6 and TRBJ2-7; TRBD2 is a possible D gene (6 bases). The germline CDR1 and CDR2 sequences are SGHDT and YYEEEE. The CDR3 is made up of 15 amino acids. Deletions cut 4 bases from V and 4 bases from J, with 18 bases between. The CDR3 reads CASSVRRVRAYEQYF. The DNA for the CDR3 is TGTGCCAGCAGCGTGAGGAGGGTTAGGGCTTACGAGCAGTACTTC.

The genes are TRBV10-3 and TRBJ1-2; 8 bases match TRBD1. The trim removed 2 bases at V and 4 bases at J, leaving 6 bases unmatched. This CDR3 has 15 residues. CDR1 and CDR2 (germline): ENHRY, SYGVKD. This CDR3 reads CAISEATGAGYGYTF. The CDR3 nucleotides read TGTGCCATCAGTGAGGCGACAGGGGCTGGCTATGGCTACACCTTC.

The chain uses TRBV11-2 and TRBJ2-1, with 8 bases lining up with TRBD2. Unmatched junction bases numbered 6, after V lost 5 bases and J lost 6 bases. This CDR3 is 14 amino acids long. Germline V gene data show CDR1 as SGHAT and CDR2 as FQNNGV. CDR3 amino acids: CASSLGGVVNEQFF. The CDR3, as DNA: TGTGCCAGCAGCCTCGGGGGGGTTGTCAATGAGCAGTTCTTC.

The J gene is TRBJ1-1, the V gene TRBV5-1, with D tentatively TRBD1 (5 bases). Trimming pared 4 bases from V and 4 bases from J, leaving 17 bases between. The CDR3 spans 15 residues. The V gene's germline CDR1 is SGHRS and CDR2 YFSETQ. The CDR3: CASSDYRGDGTEAFF. CDR3 bases: TGCGCCAGCAGCGACTACCGGGGGGATGGCACTGAAGCTTTCTTT.

The chain links TRBV19 to TRBJ2-2; D may be TRBD1 (5 bases). This CDR3 comprises 13 residues. V was trimmed by 5 bases and J by 6 bases, leaving 10 bases between them. Per the germline V gene, CDR1 is LNHDA and CDR2 is SQIVND (reference sequence). The CDR3 region is CASSAAGSGELFF. CDR3 in DNA: TGTGCCAGTAGTGCGGCAGGGTCCGGGGAGCTGTTTTTT.

This clone was seen only a few times. V and J are TRBV7-9 and TRBJ1-1; 10 bases map to TRBD1. CDR3 length: 15 amino acids. CDR1 is SEHNR and CDR2 is FQNEAQ in the germline V gene (reference sequence). J lost 4 bases, V lost 4 bases, and 6 bases had no gene match. CDR3 sequence: CASSSKRTGGTEAFF. The CDR3, as DNA: TGTGCCAGCAGCTCCAAGCGGACAGGGGGCACTGAAGCTTTCTTT.

The chain links TRBV6-5 to TRBJ1-5, with 7 nucleotides matching TRBD1. This CDR3 spans 16 amino acids. The ends lost 0 bases at V and 5 bases at J; junction bases unmatched: 7. In germline, CDR1 is MNHEY, CDR2 SVGAGI. This chain's CDR3 is CASSYSAQGYDQPQHF. In DNA, the CDR3 is TGTGCCAGCAGTTACTCGGCACAGGGGTATGATCAGCCCCAGCATTTT.

This chain uses TRBV7-2 with TRBJ2-1, with TRBD2 matching 7 bases. This CDR3 region has 14 residues. The V and J ends lost 3 bases and 3 bases, in that order; junction bases with no gene match: 2. Looked up from germline, CDR1 is SGHTA and CDR2 is FQGNSA. CDR3 nucleotides: TGTGCCAGCAGCTTGACGGGAGGCTACAATGAGCAGTTCTTC. It translates to CASSLTGGYNEQFF.

The genes are TRBV5-8 and TRBJ1-4; D unresolved. V was trimmed by 1 base and J by 10 bases, leaving 11 bases between them. The CDR3 is made up of 13 amino acids. The V gene's germline CDR1 is SGHTS and CDR2 YDEGEE. The CDR3 coding sequence is TGTGCCAGCAGCTTGAGTCAGGCATCAAAACTGTTTTTT. Translation gives CASSLSQASKLFF.